Listed here is a single TCR beta chain. What it recognizes is unknown. This specimen belongs to a study of cytomegalovirus exposure and HLA in healthy donors. At the level of the study: Approximately 180 million T cells yielded over 90 million unique TCR beta sequences in earlier analysis. Findings and limits, study-wide: Cytomegalovirus association was assigned to about 150 TCR beta chains. Reports described diagnosis of cytomegalovirus status by the classifier as highly specific and sensitive.

The PCR made use of 60 Vbeta and 13 Jbeta primers. Clones were read by immunoSEQ multiplex PCR, and TCRdb kept only the in-frame ones, dropping some. The sample lists under 200,000 clones; about 78% were seen once. Unmatched junction bases numbered 5, after V lost 6 bases and J lost 2 bases. Germline values: CDR1 MNHEY, CDR2 SVGAGI. This CDR3 is 14 amino acids long. The J gene is TRBJ1-1, the V gene TRBV6-5; 8 bases align to TRBD1. This clonotype was sampled from a man in his 60s in good health and CMV-seronegative. Specimen: PBMCs. The CDR3 region is CASRAPGGNTEAFF. Written as DNA, the CDR3 is TGTGCCAGCAGGGCCCCAGGGGGCAACACTGAAGCTTTCTTT.